The rows below give T cell receptor beta chains drawn from one sample of a study of OX40 agonist ivuxolimab in advanced cancers. This table comes from immunoSEQ multiplex PCR, and its TCRdb copy is limited to in-frame clones, with some not included. Of about 18,000 clones listed, 80% were seen once; the top ten hold around a quarter. The sample was CD4+ or CD8+ T cells sorted from blood, taken in a trial of the OX40 agonist ivuxolimab. The receptors originated from an adult with an advanced solid tumor such as melanoma, head and neck, liver or kidney cancer. Each CDR3 is given with its conserved first and last residue. Each record gives: V gene, clone size, J gene, D gene, CDR3 length, CDR3 DNA, CDR3 protein. D genes are given only for firm matches. A row's size may be missing; if present it is once, few, many or a size class.

TRBV11-2	once	TRBJ1-3	-	15	TGTGCCAGCAGCTTCGGAGCGCTTTTTGGAAACACCATATATTTT	CASSFGALFGNTIYF
TRBV27	-	TRBJ2-1	-	14	TGTGCCAGCAGTTTAATATATCAGGGGAATGAGCAGTTCTTC	CASSLIYQGNEQFF
TRBV4-1	-	TRBJ1-1	-	17	TGCGCCAGCAGCCGAGGGACACTGGTTCAGATGAACACTGAAGCTTTCTTT	CASSRGTLVQMNTEAFF
TRBV10-3	-	TRBJ2-2	-	13	TGTGCCATCAGTGCAGTGGGGTCCGGGGAGCTGTTTTTT	CAISAVGSGELFF
TRBV2	-	TRBJ2-7	-	13	TGTGCCAGCATACCGGGAAGGGACTACGAGCAGTACTTC	CASIPGRDYEQYF
TRBV29-1	-	TRBJ2-1	TRBD2	14	TGCAGCGCCTTCGGGACTAGCGGTTACAATGAGCAGTTCTTC	CSAFGTSGYNEQFF
TRBV4-1	once	TRBJ1-1	-	15	TGCGCCAGCAGCCGACCGGGGACGGCGAACACTGAAGCTTTCTTT	CASSRPGTANTEAFF
TRBV16	-	TRBJ2-1	-	13	TGTGCCAGCAGCCGGCAGGGATACAATGAGCAGTTCTTC	CASSRQGYNEQFF
TRBV2	-	TRBJ2-5	-	12	TGTGCCAGCAGTGACATAAAAGAGACCCAGTACTTC	CASSDIKETQYF
TRBV7-9	medium-sized	TRBJ2-1	TRBD2	16	TGTGCCAGCAGCTCTCCTAGCGGGGGGGCCTTCAATGAGCAGTTCTTC	CASSSPSGGAFNEQFF
TRBV9	-	TRBJ1-6	-	16	TGTGCCAGCAGCGCCCAAGGCGGTCAGGAGAATTCACCCCTCCACTTT	CASSAQGGQENSPLHF
TRBV15	few	TRBJ1-5	-	14	TGTGCCACCAGCAGTGTAGGGGGAAATCAGCCCCAGCATTTT	CATSSVGGNQPQHF
TRBV28	-	TRBJ1-5	-	16	TGTGCCAGCCCCCCCGGGGGGACCCCTAGCAATCAGCCCCAGCATTTT	CASPPGGTPSNQPQHF
TRBV30	medium-sized	TRBJ1-1	-	15	TGTGCCTGGCTGGGGAATCGACTGGTGGACACTGAAGCTTTCTTT	CAWLGNRLVDTEAFF
TRBV7-9	-	TRBJ2-4	-	15	TGTGCCAGCAGCTTAATGGCTGGAGCCAAAAACATTCAGTACTTC	CASSLMAGAKNIQYF
TRBV7-6	-	TRBJ1-2	-	13	TGTGCCAGCAGCCCGACGGGCAGTTATGGCTACACCTTC	CASSPTGSYGYTF
TRBV4-1	-	TRBJ2-7	-	14	TGCGCCAGCAGCCTAGGGACGGGAACCTACGAGCAGTACTTC	CASSLGTGTYEQYF
TRBV6-4	-	TRBJ2-3	TRBD2	16	TGTGCCAGCAGTGAGGTAGCGGGGACTAGCACAGATACGCAGTATTTT	CASSEVAGTSTDTQYF
TRBV7-9	-	TRBJ1-1	TRBD1	16	TGTGCCAGCAGCTTAATAGGACAGGGGGCGAACACTGAAGCTTTCTTT	CASSLIGQGANTEAFF
TRBV7-2	few	TRBJ2-1	-	14	TGTGCCAGCAGCCCTGAGGGGCCTTGGGATGAGCAGTTCTTC	CASSPEGPWDEQFF
TRBV4-3	-	TRBJ1-2	-	16	TGCGCCAGCAGCCAAGAAGTGGGAAATCCGAACTATGGCTACACCTTC	CASSQEVGNPNYGYTF
TRBV28	-	TRBJ1-5	-	12	TGTGCCAGCAGTTTCCCCCAAAGACCCCAGCATTTT	CASSFPQRPQHF
TRBV5-1	-	TRBJ2-7	TRBD1	14	TGCGCCAGCAGCCTGGGACAGGGGGCCTACGAGCAGTACTTC	CASSLGQGAYEQYF
TRBV6-8	-	TRBJ2-1	-	14	TGTGCCAGCAGTCCCCGGCGGGCCTACAATGAGCAGTTCTTC	CASSPRRAYNEQFF
TRBV5-6	-	TRBJ2-5	-	15	TGTGCCAGCAGCTTGGGGGGGAACCCACAAGAGACCCAGTACTTC	CASSLGGNPQETQYF
TRBV28	-	TRBJ1-1	-	12	TGTGCCAGCACTAATGACTACACTGAAGCTTTCTTT	CASTNDYTEAFF
TRBV11-2	-	TRBJ2-2	-	14	TGTGCCAGCAGCAGAAGGGGAAACACCGGGGAGCTGTTTTTT	CASSRRGNTGELFF
TRBV27	once	TRBJ2-1	TRBD2	17	TGTGCCAGCACCCCCTTCCTAGCGGAAAAATACAATGAGCGGCAGTTCTTC	CASTPFLAEKYNERQFF
TRBV5-6	medium-sized	TRBJ1-2	TRBD1	13	TGTGCCAGCAGCCCCCTTCCAGGGGGTGGCTACACCTTC	CASSPLPGGGYTF
TRBV6-6	-	TRBJ1-2	TRBD1	15	TGTGCCAGCGCATTAGTCTCCGGGACAGATTATGGCTACACCTTC	CASALVSGTDYGYTF
TRBV7-6	few	TRBJ2-5	-	13	TGTGCCAGCAGGAAAGGGGGGAACAGCGCCCAGTACTTC	CASRKGGNSAQYF
TRBV4-1	-	TRBJ1-1	TRBD1	15	TGCGCCAGCAGCCAGGGGACAGGGGGATTAGTGGAGGCTTTCTTT	CASSQGTGGLVEAFF
TRBV23-1	-	TRBJ2-6	-	18	TGCGCCAGCAGTATCGAGCAGCCGCAACAAAGTCGGGCCAACGTCCTGACTTTC	CASSIEQPQQSRANVLTF
TRBV5-1	-	TRBJ2-7	TRBD2	15	TGCGCCAGCAGCTTGACTAGCGGGAACTCCTACGAGCAGTACTTC	CASSLTSGNSYEQYF
TRBV6-6	few	TRBJ1-2	-	16	TGTGCCAGCATCGGGGCGGACCTAGACCCTAACTATGGCTACACCTTC	CASIGADLDPNYGYTF
TRBV11-2	-	TRBJ1-1	TRBD1	13	TGTGCCAGCAGCTCGGACAGGGGAATTGAAGCTTTCTTT	CASSSDRGIEAFF